This record concerns one T cell receptor beta chain sequence. Germline CDR1 and CDR2: MGHRA and YSYEKL. CDR3 size: 18 residues. V was clipped by 7 bases and J by 4 bases; unmatched bases: 13. These data belong to a study of blood T cell repertoires in COVID-19. Study in general: T cells, B-cell-depleted T cells, or PBMCs supplied cDNA or gDNA.

Participants were aged about 18 to 89 years from around 24 US areas. TCRdb's table, derived via immunoSEQ multiplex PCR, lists solely in-frame clones and lacks some. The table has roughly 150,000 clones, about 90% seen once. This chain links TRBV4-1 with TRBJ2-3; TRBD2 matches 14 bases. This sequence originates from a woman aged 40 to 50 who had been exposed to COVID-19. The sequenced sample consisted of PBMCs or T cells enriched from blood (not recorded which). The CDR3 DNA sequence: TGCGCCAGCAACTGGCTTGAGACTAGCGGGGGGGCCTCAGATACGCAGTATTTT. This translates into CASNWLETSGGASDTQYF.